This T cell receptor (beta chain) was recorded in a study of cytomegalovirus exposure and HLA in healthy donors. Researchers ran the PCR with 60 Vbeta and 13 Jbeta primers. Libraries were prepared by immunoSEQ multiplex PCR; TCRdb keeps only in-frame clonotypes and omits some of them. The profile covers about 140,000 clones, with more than 70% appearing a single time and around 2.4% taken by the ten largest. The CDR3 has 14 amino acids. Losses at the gene ends were 3 bases for V and 5 bases for J; bases not matched to a gene: 6. Germline CDR1 is SGDLS and CDR2 is YYNGEE. The TCR originated in a man aged 45 to 65 in good health and CMV-seronegative. This chain connects TRBV9 to TRBJ2-5, with 8 bases identical to TRBD1. The sample comprised PBMCs. CDR3 in amino acids: CASSAGQGAETQYF. The CDR3 DNA reads as TGTGCCAGCAGCGCCGGACAGGGCGCGGAGACCCAGTACTTC.